This entry lists 27 T cell receptor beta chains sequenced from one sample in a study of identical twins (dated by TCRdb to the mid-2010s). The method was 5' RACE. For sequencing, an Illumina HiSeq 2000 was employed. TCRdb reprocessed the public reads (quality trimming at Q25 with fastp, clone calling with MiXCR) and kept in-frame beta chains. For every CDR3 protein sequence, its rows merge into one entry that carries the most common genes and DNA. The sample profile shows 200,000 to 300,000 distinct CDR3 sequences; over 9.5% of them were found once. About 4% of the sample comes from the top ten. These same data were also listed under a study on yellow fever vaccine responses in identical twins.

Source material: memory (CD45RO+) T cells sorted from blood. The cell subset or site label corresponds to: CD45RO+ enriched T cells. These receptors all stem from a woman between 18 and 29 years old in good health.

The chain employs TRBV5-1 and TRBJ1-2, with 8 nucleotides matching TRBD1. Germline CDR1 and CDR2: SGHRS and YFSETQ. The CDR3 sequence is 13 residues long. V shed 4 bases, J shed 8 bases, and the junction held 7 bases outside the gene matches. The CDR3 DNA is TGCGCCAGCAGCCCTGGACAGGGAAGCGGCTACACCTTC. Its translation: CASSPGQGSGYTF.

The chain joins TRBV5-4 to TRBJ2-7; 8 bases line up with TRBD1. Germline CDR1 and CDR2: SGHNT and YYREEE (reference sequence). The CDR3 length is 16 residues. V shed 4 bases and J 3 bases; nucleotides not matched to a gene: 12. The CDR3 coding sequence is TGTGCCAGCAGCCATGCTTTCGGGACAGGCGGCTACGAGCAGTACTTC. This encodes CASSHAFGTGGYEQYF.

This clonotype was counted ten times or more. The J gene is TRBJ2-3, the V gene TRBV5-5; TRBD1 matches at 7 bases. The CDR3 totals 14 residues. Trimming took 2 bases from V and 5 from J; bases not matched to a gene: 5. Germline V CDR1 and CDR2: SGHKS, YYEKEE (reference sequence). The CDR3: CASSLQGLVDTQYF. The CDR3 DNA reads TGTGCCAGCAGCTTACAGGGGCTCGTAGATACGCAGTATTTT.

V usage is TRBV6-5 and J usage is TRBJ1-1; D unresolved. The CDR3 is 15 residues long. V lost 1 base to trimming and J lost 0 bases, with 9 bases between them. Per germline, CDR1 MNHEY and CDR2 SVGAGI. In DNA form, the CDR3 reads TGTGCCAGCAGTTACTTTGGAGGGATGAACACTGAAGCTTTCTTT. Translating gives CASSYFGGMNTEAFF.

The table lists this clonotype with a few counts. The genes are TRBV30 and TRBJ2-7; D is uncertain. V dropped 2 bases and J dropped 0 bases, with 11 bases sitting between them. This CDR3 comprises 14 residues. In germline, CDR1 is GTSNPN, CDR2 SVGIG (reference sequence). The CDR3 region is CAWSPGRGSYEQYF. The CDR3 nucleotides are TGTGCCTGGAGTCCCGGACGAGGCTCCTACGAGCAGTACTTC. Full variable domain (rest looked up from reference TRBV30 and TRBJ2-7): SQTIHQWPATLVQPVGSPLSLECTVEGTSNPNLYWYRQAAGRGLQLLFYSVGIGQISSEVPQNLSASRPQDRQFILSSKKLLLSDSGFYLCAWSPGRGSYEQYFGPGTRLTVT.

This clonotype was observed a few times. V is TRBV3-1 and J is TRBJ2-1; 8 nucleotides align to TRBD2. The V and J ends lost 1 base and 5 bases, in that order; junction bases with no gene match: 7. The CDR3 loop spans 16 amino acids. Per the germline V gene, CDR1 is LGHDT and CDR2 is YNNKEL (reference sequence). CDR3 in amino acids: CASSQGLAGGNNEQFF. CDR3 nucleotides: TGTGCCAGCAGCCAAGGACTGGCGGGGGGAAACAATGAGCAGTTCTTC.

The V gene is TRBV7-3, the J gene TRBJ2-1; 7 bases line up with TRBD2. The V segment lost 1 base and the J segment 2 bases; nucleotides outside the gene matches: 5. Germline CDR1 reads SGHTA; CDR2 reads FQGTGA. The CDR3 loop spans 16 amino acids. This chain's CDR3 is CASSLRGGGTYNEQFF. The CDR3 region has the DNA TGTGCCAGCAGCTTAAGGGGCGGGGGAACCTACAATGAGCAGTTCTTC.

This chain links TRBV29-1 with TRBJ2-1, with D uncertain. Germline V gene sequence: CDR1 SQVTM, CDR2 ANQGSEA. V was cut by 5 bases and J by 9 bases, with 11 bases left in between. The CDR3 extends over 11 amino acids. The DNA of the CDR3 is TGCAGCGTTCCAGGACGGACTGAGCAGTTCTTC. This sequence encodes CSVPGRTEQFF.

This clonotype was detected only once. This chain joins TRBV29-1 and TRBJ1-2; a possible D gene is TRBD1 (5 bases). The germline V and J ends were trimmed by 6 bases and 4 bases, with 9 bases remaining between them. This CDR3 is 11 amino acids long. Germline V gene data show CDR1 as SQVTM and CDR2 as ANQGSEA. CDR3 DNA: TGCAGCGTGGGGGGTAGCTATGGCTACACCTTC. This sequence encodes CSVGGSYGYTF.

This clonotype was picked up a small number of times. The rearrangement joins TRBV15 to TRBJ2-1; the match to TRBD2 covers 9 bases. V gave up 9 bases and J gave up 8 bases; unmatched junction bases: 14. This CDR3 comprises 15 residues. The V gene's germline CDR1 is LNHNV and CDR2 YYDKDF (reference sequence). The CDR3: CATSRWAGGKDEQFF. CDR3 DNA sequence: TGTGCCACTTCAAGATGGGCGGGAGGGAAGGATGAGCAGTTCTTC.

The J gene is TRBJ2-7, the V gene TRBV5-1; 7 nucleotides line up with TRBD1. Germline loops: CDR1 SGHRS, CDR2 YFSETQ. The CDR3 spans 13 residues. With V trimmed by 4 bases and J by 5 bases, 6 bases remained unmatched. CDR3 protein: CASSPDRAHEQYF. The CDR3 nucleotides are TGCGCCAGCAGCCCCGACAGGGCCCACGAGCAGTACTTC.

This clonotype was detected only a few times. This rearrangement joins TRBV24-1 to TRBJ2-1; tentative D call: TRBD2 (6 bases). V was cut by 0 bases and J by 8 bases, with 10 bases left in between. In germline, CDR1 is KGHDR, CDR2 SFDVKD. The CDR3 is 14 amino acids. CDR3 residues: CATSDLQRADEQFF. In DNA, the CDR3 is TGTGCCACCAGTGATTTGCAGCGGGCAGATGAGCAGTTCTTC.

V usage is TRBV19 and J usage is TRBJ1-1, with D unresolved. The length of the CDR3 is 14 residues. V shed 2 bases and J shed 0 bases, with 7 bases lying between them. Germline values: CDR1 LNHDA, CDR2 SQIVND (reference sequence). CDR3 nucleotide sequence: TGTGCCAGTAGTATAAGTCGGATGAACACTGAAGCTTTCTTT. Its protein product is CASSISRMNTEAFF.

This clonotype was observed a few times. This rearrangement joins TRBV20-1 to TRBJ1-2; no reliable D call. This CDR3 contains 13 residues. The V and J ends lost 4 bases and 1 base respectively, with 10 bases between them. The germline CDR1 and CDR2 sequences are DFQATT and SNEGSKA (reference sequence). The CDR3 spells CSAMSYNNYGYTF. The CDR3 DNA is TGCAGTGCTATGTCGTACAATAACTATGGCTACACCTTC.

This chain connects TRBV4-2 to TRBJ2-7; either TRBD1 or TRBD2 may fit D (7 bases each). The CDR3 is 18 amino acids. Germline CDR1 is LGHNA and CDR2 is YNFKEQ. V lost 0 bases, J lost 1 base, and 19 bases lay in between. In nucleotides, the CDR3 is TGTGCCAGCAGCCAAGATGAAGGGGGCGGGAGTTTTTCCTACGAGCAGTACTTC. As protein: CASSQDEGGGSFSYEQYF.

This clonotype was observed a handful of times. This rearrangement joins TRBV20-1 to TRBJ2-5; D is uncertain. This CDR3 contains 13 residues. The germline V gene encodes CDR1 DFQATT and CDR2 SNEGSKA (reference sequence). V lost 1 base, J lost 4 bases, and 10 bases lay in between. The DNA of the CDR3 is TGCAGTGCTAGAGTCGTGACTTTAGAGACCCAGTACTTC. Protein: CSARVVTLETQYF.

This clonotype has just a few counts. The gene calls are TRBV2 and TRBJ2-3; no definite D call. Germline V gene data show CDR1 as SNHLY and CDR2 as FYNNEI. The CDR3 consists of 12 residues. V was cut by 4 bases and J by 3 bases, with 5 bases left in between. DNA of the CDR3: TGTGCCAGCAGTGTTCTGACAGATACGCAGTATTTT. This sequence encodes CASSVLTDTQYF.

This clonotype was seen more than once but under ten times. J is TRBJ1-1 and V is TRBV11-2; D remains unclear. V was pared by 0 bases and J by 1 base, with 15 bases between. The germline V gene has CDR1 SGHAT and CDR2 FQNNGV. The CDR3 totals 17 residues. The CDR3 sequence is CASSLDRAVGRNTEAFF. The CDR3 DNA reads as TGTGCCAGCAGCTTAGATCGCGCGGTGGGTCGGAACACTGAAGCTTTCTTT.

This clonotype appeared a few times. The rearrangement links TRBV18 to TRBJ2-3, with TRBD1 matching over 8 bases. Trimming at V came to 1 base and at J to 4 bases, leaving 7 bases not matched to a gene. This CDR3 contains 16 residues. Germline loops: CDR1 KGHSH, CDR2 LQKENI. CDR3 DNA sequence: TGTGCCAGCTCACCACGAGGACAGGGAATCGCAGATACGCAGTATTTT. This translates into CASSPRGQGIADTQYF.

This clonotype showed up just a few times. The rearrangement uses TRBV4-2 and TRBJ2-7, with TRBD2 identical over 12 bases. Germline V gene lookup returns CDR1 LGHNA and CDR2 YNFKEQ. The CDR3 totals 16 residues. With V trimmed by 1 base and J by 6 bases, 7 bases remained unmatched. The CDR3 DNA reads as TGTGCCAGCAGCCAAGCGAGACTAGCGGGGGAGGGCGAGCAGTACTTC. This sequence encodes CASSQARLAGEGEQYF.

There are a few counts of this clonotype. The chain has TRBV5-1 and TRBJ2-5; possibly TRBD1 for D (5 bases). Germline CDR1 reads SGHRS; CDR2 reads YFSETQ. This CDR3 region has 15 residues. V was shortened by 1 base and J by 1 base, with 11 bases between the two germline ends. The CDR3 DNA sequence: TGCGCCAGCAGCTTGACAGGCAACCGCCAAGAGACCCAGTACTTC. Translated: CASSLTGNRQETQYF.

This clonotype was seen more than once but under ten times. This chain connects TRBV10-3 to TRBJ2-2; 10 bases line up with TRBD2. J was trimmed by 5 bases and V by 7 bases; bases with no gene match: 10. The CDR3 loop spans 16 amino acids. Germline-derived CDR1 and CDR2 are ENHRY and SYGVKD. Written as DNA, the CDR3 is TGTGCCATCATGATGCTAGCGGGAGTCGATACCGGGGAGCTGTTTTTT. Translating it yields CAIMMLAGVDTGELFF.

This clonotype was observed a handful of times. This sequence joins TRBV5-1 and TRBJ2-7; TRBD2 matches 11 bases. Looked up from germline, CDR1 is SGHRS and CDR2 is YFSETQ. The V segment lost 0 bases and the J segment 4 bases; nucleotides outside the gene matches: 3. The CDR3 has 15 residues. The CDR3 DNA reads TGCGCCAGCAGCTTGGACGGGACTAGCGGATACGAGCAGTACTTC. This sequence encodes CASSLDGTSGYEQYF.

This clonotype was recorded a few times. The rearrangement joins TRBV3-1 to TRBJ2-1; D is possibly TRBD2 (5 bases). Germline CDR1 and CDR2: LGHDT and YNNKEL (reference sequence). Trimming took 8 bases from V and 8 from J, leaving 22 bases between them. CDR3 length: 15 amino acids. CDR3 nucleotides: TGTGCCAGCCCAGACCGACGGGAAGATGCGGATGAGCAGTTCTTC. This encodes CASPDRREDADEQFF.

This clonotype has a count of ten or more. The chain couples TRBV4-2 to TRBJ2-5; 11 bases align to TRBD2. The CDR3 contains 17 residues. V gave up 1 base and J gave up 1 base; unmatched junction bases: 5. The germline gives CDR1 LGHNA, CDR2 YNFKEQ. The CDR3 loop is CASSQGGTSGGQETQYF. The CDR3 DNA sequence: TGTGCCAGCAGCCAAGGGGGAACTAGCGGGGGCCAAGAGACCCAGTACTTC.

This clonotype was seen only a few times. The V call is TRBV24-1, the J call TRBJ2-7; 7 positions match TRBD1. J was trimmed by 2 bases and V by 4 bases; bases with no gene match: 4. Germline CDR1 reads KGHDR; CDR2 reads SFDVKD. This CDR3 contains 14 residues. The CDR3 region is CATSDWDRPYEQYF. The CDR3 nucleotides are TGTGCCACCAGTGACTGGGACAGACCCTACGAGCAGTACTTC.

This CDR3 reads CASRGRKDQPQHF. DNA for the CDR3: TGTGCCAGCAGGGGGCGTAAGGATCAGCCCCAGCATTTT. V gene TRBV28 combines with J gene TRBJ1-5; TRBD1 is a possible D gene (5 bases). The CDR3 has 13 residues. V lost 6 bases, J lost 5 bases, and 11 bases lay in between. From germline, CDR1 is MDHEN and CDR2 SYDVKM.